These T cell receptor beta chains were read from a single sample in a study of blood T cells in healthy people across ages. A single record per CDR3 protein comes from TCRdb applying MiXCR to the 5' RACE reads. Seen here are 800,000 to 900,000 distinct CDR3 sequences, about 59% observed once, and the top ten hold about a quarter. The sequencing input was blood. These receptors came from a man aged 30-40 years in good health. CDR3s include the opening cysteine and the closing phenylalanine or tryptophan. The D gene is left open where the match is weak. Only part of the rows carry a size: once, few, many, or a class if the clone is expanded.

TRBV10-3	.	.	TRBJ1-2	CAISESRGVSYGYTF	TGTGCCATCAGTGAGTCGAGGGGAGTTTCCTATGGCTACACCTTC
TRBV5-1	.	.	TRBJ2-5	CASSARSLQETQYF	TGCGCCAGCAGCGCACGAAGCCTCCAAGAGACCCAGTACTTC
TRBV7-3	.	.	TRBJ2-1	CASSLKGGAHGGSYNEQFF	TGTGCCAGCAGCCTAAAGGGGGGGGCCCACGGCGGCTCCTACAATGAGCAGTTCTTC
TRBV20-1	.	.	TRBJ2-7	CSARDEGSFSYEQYF	TGCAGTGCTAGAGATGAAGGGTCGTTCTCCTACGAGCAGTACTTC
TRBV20-1	.	.	TRBJ1-5	CSAARVGSNQPQHF	TGCAGTGCTGCCAGAGTAGGAAGCAATCAGCCCCAGCATTTT
TRBV9	TRBD1	.	TRBJ1-2	CASSVNRGWDYGYTF	TGTGCCAGCAGCGTCAACAGGGGCTGGGACTATGGCTACACCTTC
TRBV20-1	TRBD1	.	TRBJ2-7	CSAAGTGRNEQYF	TGCAGTGCTGCAGGGACAGGGCGGAACGAGCAGTACTTC
TRBV28	TRBD1	few	TRBJ2-5	CASSPGTGREETQYF	TGTGCCAGCAGTCCAGGGACAGGCCGTGAAGAGACCCAGTACTTC
TRBV4-2	.	.	TRBJ2-1	CASSPVSGLSYNEQFF	TGTGCCAGCAGCCCGGTGAGCGGTCTCTCCTACAATGAGCAGTTCTTC
TRBV15	.	.	TRBJ2-5	CATSRLRGAVETQYF	TGTGCCACCAGCCGCCTTAGAGGGGCTGTAGAGACCCAGTACTTC
TRBV14	.	few	TRBJ2-5	CASSQVWTGPGEQYF	TGTGCCAGCAGCCAAGTTTGGACGGGTCCAGGGGAGCAGTACTTC
TRBV7-2	.	.	TRBJ2-7	CASSLSKGYEQYF	TGTGCCAGCAGCTTAAGCAAGGGCTACGAGCAGTACTTC
TRBV2	.	.	TRBJ1-2	CASSPETYGYTF	TGTGCCAGCAGTCCGGAAACCTATGGCTACACCTTC
TRBV4-3	.	.	TRBJ2-5	CASSQATQETQYF	TGCGCCAGCAGCCAAGCGACCCAAGAGACCCAGTACTTC
TRBV20-1	.	.	TRBJ1-2	CSARGLGGANYGYTF	TGCAGTGCTAGAGGGCTCGGGGGAGCTAACTATGGCTACACCTTC
TRBV4-3	.	once	TRBJ2-1	CASSQVRDREQFF	TGCGCCAGCAGCCAAGTCCGCGATAGGGAGCAGTTCTTC
TRBV20-1	.	.	TRBJ2-6	CSAMPAGANVLTF	TGCAGTGCTATGCCGGCTGGGGCCAACGTCCTGACTTTC
TRBV6-1	.	.	TRBJ2-3	CASSEVVAPGGDTQYF	TGTGCCAGCAGTGAAGTGGTAGCGCCAGGGGGGGATACGCAGTATTTT
TRBV29-1	TRBD1	.	TRBJ1-6	CSVEVGQGDSPLHF	TGCAGCGTTGAAGTGGGACAGGGGGATTCACCCCTCCACTTT
TRBV6-6	.	.	TRBJ1-6	CASSYGGSSPLHF	TGTGCCAGCAGTTATGGGGGTTCCTCACCCCTCCACTTT
TRBV10-3	TRBD2	.	TRBJ2-6	CAISEAAGVSGANVLTF	TGTGCCATCAGTGAGGCCGCGGGGGTATCTGGGGCCAACGTCCTGACTTTC
TRBV5-1	.	.	TRBJ2-1	CASSLPSDEQFF	TGCGCCAGCAGCTTGCCGAGTGATGAGCAGTTCTTC
TRBV2	TRBD1	.	TRBJ2-1	CASSRDRNNEQFF	TGTGCCAGCAGCCGGGACAGGAACAATGAGCAGTTCTTC
TRBV15	.	.	TRBJ2-6	CATSRDTGTGANVLTF	TGTGCCACCAGCCGGGATACAGGGACTGGGGCCAACGTCCTGACTTTC